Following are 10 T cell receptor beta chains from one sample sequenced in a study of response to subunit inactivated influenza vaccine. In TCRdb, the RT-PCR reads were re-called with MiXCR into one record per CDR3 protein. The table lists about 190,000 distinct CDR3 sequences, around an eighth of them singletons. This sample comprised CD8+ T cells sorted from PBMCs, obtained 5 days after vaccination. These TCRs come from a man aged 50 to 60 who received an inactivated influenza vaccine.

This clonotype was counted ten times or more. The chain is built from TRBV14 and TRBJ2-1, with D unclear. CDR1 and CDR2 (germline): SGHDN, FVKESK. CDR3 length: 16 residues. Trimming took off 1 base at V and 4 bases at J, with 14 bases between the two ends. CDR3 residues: CASSQVTMGLYNEQFF. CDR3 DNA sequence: TGTGCCAGCAGCCAAGTGACAATGGGGTTATACAATGAGCAGTTCTTC.

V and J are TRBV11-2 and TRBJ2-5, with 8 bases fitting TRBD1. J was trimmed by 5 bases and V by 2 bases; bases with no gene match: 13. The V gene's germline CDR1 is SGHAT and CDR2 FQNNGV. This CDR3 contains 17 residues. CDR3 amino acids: CASSLSELFDRGETQYF. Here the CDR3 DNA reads TGTGCCAGCAGCTTAAGTGAATTATTCGACAGGGGTGAGACCCAGTACTTC.

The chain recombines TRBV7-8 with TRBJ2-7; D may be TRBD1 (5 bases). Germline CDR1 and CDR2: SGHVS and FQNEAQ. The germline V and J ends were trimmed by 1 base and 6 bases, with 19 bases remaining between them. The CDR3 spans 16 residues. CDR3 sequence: CASSLGVGQGILEQYF. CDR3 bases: TGTGCCAGCAGCTTAGGGGTGGGGCAGGGAATCCTCGAGCAGTACTTC. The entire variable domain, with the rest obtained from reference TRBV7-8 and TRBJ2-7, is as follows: GAGVSQSPRYKVAKRGQDVALRCDPISGHVSLFWYQQALGQGPEFLTYFQNEAQLDKSGLPSDRFFAERPEGSVSTLKIQRTQQEDSAVYLCASSLGVGQGILEQYFGPGTRLTVT.

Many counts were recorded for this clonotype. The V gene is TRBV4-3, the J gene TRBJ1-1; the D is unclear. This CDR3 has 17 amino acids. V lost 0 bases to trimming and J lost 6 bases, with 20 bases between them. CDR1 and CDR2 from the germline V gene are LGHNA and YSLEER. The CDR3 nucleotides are TGCGCCAGCAGCCAAGATTTGGGTTCCCTGTGGTATCCTGAAGCTTTCTTT. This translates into CASSQDLGSLWYPEAFF.

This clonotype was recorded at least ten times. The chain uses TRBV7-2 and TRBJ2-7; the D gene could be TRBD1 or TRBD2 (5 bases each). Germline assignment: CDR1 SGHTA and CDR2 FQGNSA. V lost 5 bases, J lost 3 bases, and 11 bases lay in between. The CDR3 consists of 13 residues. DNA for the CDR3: TGTGCCAGCAGCCTGAGGGGCGTCTACGAGCAGTACTTC. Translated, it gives CASSLRGVYEQYF. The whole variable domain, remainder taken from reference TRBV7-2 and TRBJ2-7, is GAGVSQSPSNKVTEKGKDVELRCDPISGHTALYWYRQSLGQGLEFLIYFQGNSAPDKSGLPSDRFSAERTGGSVSTLTIQRTQQEDSAVYLCASSLRGVYEQYFGPGTRLTVT.

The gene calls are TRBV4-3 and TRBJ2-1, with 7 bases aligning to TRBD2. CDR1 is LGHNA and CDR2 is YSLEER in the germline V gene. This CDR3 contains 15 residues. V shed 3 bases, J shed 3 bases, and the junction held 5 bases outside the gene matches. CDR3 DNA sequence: TGCGCCAGCAGCCAGGCCCGGGGGGACTACAATGAGCAGTTCTTC. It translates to CASSQARGDYNEQFF.

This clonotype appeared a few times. CDR3 DNA: TGTGCCAGCAGTATCGGACAGGGGGGGGATGAAAAACTGTTTTTT. Its protein product is CASSIGQGGDEKLFF. The V gene is TRBV12-3 or TRBV12-4, the J gene TRBJ1-4, with 10 bases lining up with TRBD1. The CDR3 runs 15 residues. J gave up 6 bases and V 5 bases, and 6 bases lay outside the gene matches.

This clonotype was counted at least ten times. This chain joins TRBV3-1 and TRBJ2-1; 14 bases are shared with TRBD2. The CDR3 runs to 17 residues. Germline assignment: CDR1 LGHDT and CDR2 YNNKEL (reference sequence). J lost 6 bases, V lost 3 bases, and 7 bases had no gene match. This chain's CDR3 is CASSQMTSGGASNEQFF. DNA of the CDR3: TGTGCCAGCAGCCAGATGACTAGCGGGGGGGCGAGCAATGAGCAGTTCTTC.

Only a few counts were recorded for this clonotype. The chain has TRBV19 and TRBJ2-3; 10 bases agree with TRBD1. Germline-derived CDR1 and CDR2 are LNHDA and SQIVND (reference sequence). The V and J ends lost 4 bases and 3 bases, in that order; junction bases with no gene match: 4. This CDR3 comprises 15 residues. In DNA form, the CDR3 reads TGTGCCAGTAGTACGGGACAGGGGAGGACAGATACGCAGTATTTT. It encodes CASSTGQGRTDTQYF.

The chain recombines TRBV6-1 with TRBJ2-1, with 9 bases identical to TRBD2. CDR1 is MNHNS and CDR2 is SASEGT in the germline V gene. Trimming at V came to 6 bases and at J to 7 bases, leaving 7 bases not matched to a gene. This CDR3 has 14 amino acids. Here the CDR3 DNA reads TGTGCCAGCAGGGGCGGGGGGGCAGGAAATGAGCAGTTCTTC. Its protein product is CASRGGGAGNEQFF.